This is a list of T cell receptor beta chains from one sample in a study of a mutant IDH1 vaccine in newly diagnosed glioma. Data came from immunoSEQ multiplex PCR; TCRdb stores just in-frame clones and leaves some out. The sample includes about 56,000 clones, around 86% of them seen just once. These receptors have no known antigen. The sequenced sample was PBMCs, obtained from a glioma patient whose treatment included an IDH1 peptide vaccine. These receptors all come from a man aged 35 to 55 with glioma. The CDR3 runs from the conserved cysteine through the conserved F or W. A D gene is named only where the DNA matches it firmly.

cdr3_length: 12; v_call: TRBV12-5; d_call: -; cdr3_aa: CASGLMSEKLFF
cdr3_length: 15; v_call: TRBV19; d_call: TRBD1; cdr3_aa: CASKTDRGRGGELFF
cdr3_length: 14; v_call: TRBV7-8; d_call: -; cdr3_aa: CASSRDFLNEKLFF
cdr3_length: 12; v_call: TRBV4-2; d_call: -; cdr3_aa: CASSQESDTQYF
cdr3_length: 14; v_call: TRBV5-1; d_call: -; cdr3_aa: CASSLVGQKDEQYF
cdr3_length: 15; v_call: TRBV5-1; d_call: -; cdr3_aa: CASSSTPRIGDTQYF
cdr3_length: 16; v_call: TRBV6-6; d_call: -; cdr3_aa: CASSPVGALGANVLTF
cdr3_length: 15; v_call: TRBV4-3; d_call: -; cdr3_aa: CASSQDLAGSDEQYF
cdr3_length: 13; v_call: TRBV19; d_call: -; cdr3_aa: CASSRDDTYEQYF
cdr3_length: 13; v_call: TRBV4-2; d_call: -; cdr3_aa: CASSRDGNTEAFF
cdr3_length: 14; v_call: TRBV7-2; d_call: -; cdr3_aa: CASSQGFNTGELFF
cdr3_length: 12; v_call: TRBV10-3; d_call: TRBD2; cdr3_aa: CAISEQGTRSFF
cdr3_length: 12; v_call: TRBV7-9; d_call: -; cdr3_aa: CASTSPNYGYTF
cdr3_length: 13; v_call: TRBV5-5; d_call: TRBD1; cdr3_aa: CASSFRGTDTQYF
cdr3_length: 17; v_call: TRBV10-3; d_call: -; cdr3_aa: CAISAGEGQSSYNEQFF
cdr3_length: 14; v_call: TRBV29-1; d_call: TRBD2; cdr3_aa: CSVAVGSGGYEQYF
cdr3_length: 16; v_call: TRBV21-1; d_call: -; cdr3_aa: CASSNLAEGSSYEQYF
cdr3_length: 14; v_call: TRBV7-9; d_call: TRBD1; cdr3_aa: CASSLGTGGEKAFF
cdr3_length: 10; v_call: TRBV29-1; d_call: -; cdr3_aa: CSVGYNEQFF
cdr3_length: 14; v_call: TRBV4-2; d_call: -; cdr3_aa: CASSPRDGNTEAFF
cdr3_length: 14; v_call: TRBV7-8; d_call: TRBD2; cdr3_aa: CASRGLAGSREQFF
cdr3_length: 11; v_call: TRBV7-2; d_call: -; cdr3_aa: CASSSAGQQYF
cdr3_length: 15; v_call: TRBV14; d_call: -; cdr3_aa: CASSLGALRTGELFF
cdr3_length: 10; v_call: TRBV10-3; d_call: TRBD1; cdr3_aa: CAINRGEQYF
cdr3_length: 15; v_call: TRBV7-2; d_call: TRBD2; cdr3_aa: CASSYRGLGRGEQYF
cdr3_length: 18; v_call: TRBV11-2; d_call: -; cdr3_aa: CASSLGDPLAISSDTQYF
cdr3_length: 16; v_call: TRBV15; d_call: -; cdr3_aa: CATSRDSPTSRDTQYF
cdr3_length: 13; v_call: TRBV10-2; d_call: -; cdr3_aa: CASLMSGGGEQYF
cdr3_length: 14; v_call: TRBV10-1; d_call: -; cdr3_aa: CASSEKVGDNEQFF
cdr3_length: 15; v_call: TRBV28; d_call: TRBD2; cdr3_aa: CASSLHRDYSYEQYF
cdr3_length: 13; v_call: TRBV5-4; d_call: -; cdr3_aa: CASKARNQDEQYF
cdr3_length: 14; v_call: TRBV6-5; d_call: -; cdr3_aa: CASSLRARNTEAFF
cdr3_length: 16; v_call: TRBV9; d_call: -; cdr3_aa: CASSQHEGTPNQPQHF
cdr3_length: 15; v_call: TRBV5-1; d_call: TRBD1; cdr3_aa: CASSQGRGVNTEAFF
cdr3_length: 18; v_call: TRBV29-1; d_call: -; cdr3_aa: CSVEGSWGAHLMNTEAFF
cdr3_length: 15; v_call: TRBV5-1; d_call: TRBD1; cdr3_aa: CASSDPRQGNTEAFF
cdr3_length: 14; v_call: TRBV29-1; d_call: -; cdr3_aa: CSVEGGGDRYEQYF
cdr3_length: 14; v_call: TRBV9; d_call: -; cdr3_aa: CASSVGRMADTQYF
cdr3_length: 13; v_call: TRBV6-5; d_call: -; cdr3_aa: CASSYDGGYGYTF
cdr3_length: 14; v_call: TRBV6-1; d_call: -; cdr3_aa: CASSGGGARETQYF
cdr3_length: 15; v_call: TRBV15; d_call: TRBD1; cdr3_aa: CATSRVAGQVYEQYF
cdr3_length: 14; v_call: TRBV21-1; d_call: -; cdr3_aa: CASSYRDSTDTQYF
cdr3_length: 15; v_call: TRBV14; d_call: TRBD1; cdr3_aa: CASSQRQGHGNTIYF
cdr3_length: 16; v_call: TRBV15; d_call: -; cdr3_aa: CATSSFGTATNEKLFF
cdr3_length: 16; v_call: TRBV5-7; d_call: -; cdr3_aa: CASSLREGPRTDTQYF
cdr3_length: 11; v_call: TRBV10-3; d_call: -; cdr3_aa: CAMGGTDTQYF
cdr3_length: 12; v_call: TRBV27; d_call: -; cdr3_aa: CASSLRGSGYTF
cdr3_length: 15; v_call: TRBV27; d_call: TRBD2; cdr3_aa: CASSRLAGGADTQYF
cdr3_length: 11; v_call: TRBV19; d_call: TRBD1; cdr3_aa: CASSADRDYTF
cdr3_length: 15; v_call: TRBV5-6; d_call: -; cdr3_aa: CASSLRAWRDTEAFF
cdr3_length: 17; v_call: TRBV2; d_call: -; cdr3_aa: CASSPQASALSSYEQYF
cdr3_length: 13; v_call: TRBV7-2; d_call: -; cdr3_aa: CASSLQGYTEAFF
cdr3_length: 14; v_call: TRBV7-9; d_call: -; cdr3_aa: CASSLAGSNQPQHF
cdr3_length: 15; v_call: TRBV5-1; d_call: TRBD1; cdr3_aa: CASSIPTGDQETQYF
cdr3_length: 13; v_call: TRBV19; d_call: -; cdr3_aa: CASSMDRGNTIYF
cdr3_length: 14; v_call: TRBV27; d_call: -; cdr3_aa: CASRRGFSNQPQHF
cdr3_length: 18; v_call: TRBV29-1; d_call: TRBD2; cdr3_aa: CSVLSVGASGSYFNEQFF
cdr3_length: 15; v_call: TRBV19; d_call: TRBD1; cdr3_aa: CASSGRTGRPYEQYF
cdr3_length: 12; v_call: TRBV4-1; d_call: -; cdr3_aa: CASSQDLGSQYF